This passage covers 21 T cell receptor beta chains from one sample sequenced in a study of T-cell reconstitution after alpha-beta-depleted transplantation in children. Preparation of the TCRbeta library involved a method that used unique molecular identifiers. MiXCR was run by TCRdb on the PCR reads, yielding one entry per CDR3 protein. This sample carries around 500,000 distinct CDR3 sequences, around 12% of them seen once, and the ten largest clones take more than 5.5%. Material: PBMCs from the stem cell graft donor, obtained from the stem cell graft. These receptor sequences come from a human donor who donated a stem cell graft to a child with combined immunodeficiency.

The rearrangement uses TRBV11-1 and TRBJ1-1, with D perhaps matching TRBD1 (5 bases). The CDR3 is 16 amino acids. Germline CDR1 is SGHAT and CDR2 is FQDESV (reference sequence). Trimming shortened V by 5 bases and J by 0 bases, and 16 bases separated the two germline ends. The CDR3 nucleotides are TGTGCCAGCAGCCGCGGGACTGGATCACTGAACACTGAAGCTTTCTTT. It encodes CASSRGTGSLNTEAFF.

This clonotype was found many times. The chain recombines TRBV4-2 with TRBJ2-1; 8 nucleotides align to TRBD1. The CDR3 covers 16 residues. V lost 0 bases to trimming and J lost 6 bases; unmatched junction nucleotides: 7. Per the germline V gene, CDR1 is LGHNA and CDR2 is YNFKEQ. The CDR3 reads CASSQESGQEVNEQFF. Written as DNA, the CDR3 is TGTGCCAGCAGCCAAGAATCGGGACAGGAGGTCAATGAGCAGTTCTTC.

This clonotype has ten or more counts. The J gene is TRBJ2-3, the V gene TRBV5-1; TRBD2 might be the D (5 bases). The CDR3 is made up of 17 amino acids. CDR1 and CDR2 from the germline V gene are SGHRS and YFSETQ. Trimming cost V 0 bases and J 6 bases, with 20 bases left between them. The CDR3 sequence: CASSLGAVPVGLDTQYF. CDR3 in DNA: TGCGCCAGCAGCTTGGGGGCAGTTCCTGTCGGACTGGATACGCAGTATTTT.

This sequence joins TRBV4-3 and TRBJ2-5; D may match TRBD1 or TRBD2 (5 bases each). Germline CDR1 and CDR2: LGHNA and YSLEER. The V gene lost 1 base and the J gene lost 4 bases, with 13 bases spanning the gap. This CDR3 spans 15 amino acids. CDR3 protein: CASSQVYGAGETQYF. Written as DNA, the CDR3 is TGCGCCAGCAGCCAAGTATACGGGGCGGGAGAGACCCAGTACTTC.

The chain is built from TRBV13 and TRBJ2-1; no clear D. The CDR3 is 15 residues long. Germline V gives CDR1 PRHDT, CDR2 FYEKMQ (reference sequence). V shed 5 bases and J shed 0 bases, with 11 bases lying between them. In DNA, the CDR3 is TGTGCCAGCAGCAGCAGGCCCCTCTCCTACAATGAGCAGTTCTTC. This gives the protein CASSSRPLSYNEQFF.

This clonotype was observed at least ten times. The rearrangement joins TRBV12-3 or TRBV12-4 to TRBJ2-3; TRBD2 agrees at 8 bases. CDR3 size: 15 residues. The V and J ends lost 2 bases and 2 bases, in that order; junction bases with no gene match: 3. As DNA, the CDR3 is TGTGCCAGCAGTTTACGGGAGGGTAACACAGATACGCAGTATTTT. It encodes CASSLREGNTDTQYF.

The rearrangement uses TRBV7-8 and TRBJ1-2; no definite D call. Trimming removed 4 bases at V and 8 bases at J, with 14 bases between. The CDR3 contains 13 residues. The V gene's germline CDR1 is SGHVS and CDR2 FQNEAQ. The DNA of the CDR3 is TGTGCCAGCAGCTCAGGACTCTCCAGCGGCTACACCTTC. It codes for CASSSGLSSGYTF.

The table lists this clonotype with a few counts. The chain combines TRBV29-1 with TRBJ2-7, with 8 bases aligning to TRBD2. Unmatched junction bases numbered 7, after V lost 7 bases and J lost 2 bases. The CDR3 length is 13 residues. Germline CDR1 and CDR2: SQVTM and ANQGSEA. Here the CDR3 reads CSARPGGTYEQYF. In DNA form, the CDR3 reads TGCAGCGCCCGACCGGGGGGGACCTACGAGCAGTACTTC.

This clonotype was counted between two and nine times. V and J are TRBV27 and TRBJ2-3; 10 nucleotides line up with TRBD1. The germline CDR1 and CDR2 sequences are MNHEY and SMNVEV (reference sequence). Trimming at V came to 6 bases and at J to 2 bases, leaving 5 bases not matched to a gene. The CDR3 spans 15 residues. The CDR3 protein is CASSLGQGITDTQYF. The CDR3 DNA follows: TGTGCCAGCAGCCTGGGACAGGGGATCACAGATACGCAGTATTTT.

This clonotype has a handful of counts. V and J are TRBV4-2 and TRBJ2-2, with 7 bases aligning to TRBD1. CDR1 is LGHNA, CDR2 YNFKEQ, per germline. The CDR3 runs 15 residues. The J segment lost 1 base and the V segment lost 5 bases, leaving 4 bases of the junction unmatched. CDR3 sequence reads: CASSGRDRNTGELFF. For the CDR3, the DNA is TGTGCCAGCAGCGGCCGGGACAGGAACACCGGGGAGCTGTTTTTT.

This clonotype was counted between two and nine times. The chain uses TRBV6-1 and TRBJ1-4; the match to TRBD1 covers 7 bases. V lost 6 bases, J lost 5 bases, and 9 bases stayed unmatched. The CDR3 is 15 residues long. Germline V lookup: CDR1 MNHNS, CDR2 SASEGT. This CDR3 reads CASSPYRGENEKLFF. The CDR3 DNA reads TGTGCCAGCAGCCCATACAGGGGTGAAAATGAAAAACTGTTTTTT.

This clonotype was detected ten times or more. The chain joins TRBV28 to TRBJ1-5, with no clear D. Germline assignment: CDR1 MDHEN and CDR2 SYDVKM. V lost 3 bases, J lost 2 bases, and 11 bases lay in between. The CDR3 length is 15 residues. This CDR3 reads CASSFVRGGNQPQHF. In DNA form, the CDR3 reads TGTGCCAGCAGTTTTGTCCGGGGAGGCAATCAGCCCCAGCATTTT.

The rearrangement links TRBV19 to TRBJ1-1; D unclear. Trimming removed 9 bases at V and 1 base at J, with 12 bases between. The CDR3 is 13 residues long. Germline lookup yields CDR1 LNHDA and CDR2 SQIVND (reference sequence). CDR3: CASAPDGNTEAFF. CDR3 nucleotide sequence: TGTGCCAGCGCCCCGGACGGGAACACTGAAGCTTTCTTT.

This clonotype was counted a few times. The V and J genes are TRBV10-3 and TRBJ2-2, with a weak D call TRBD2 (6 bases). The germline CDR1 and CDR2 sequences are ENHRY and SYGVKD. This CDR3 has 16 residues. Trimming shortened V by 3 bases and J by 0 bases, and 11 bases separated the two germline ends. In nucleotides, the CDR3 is TGTGCCATCAGTGAAGGAGGGGCCGCGAACACCGGGGAGCTGTTTTTT. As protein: CAISEGGAANTGELFF.

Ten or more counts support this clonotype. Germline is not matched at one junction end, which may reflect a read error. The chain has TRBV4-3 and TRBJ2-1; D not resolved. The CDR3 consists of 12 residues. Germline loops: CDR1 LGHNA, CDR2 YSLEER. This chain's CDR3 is CASSLTYNEQFF. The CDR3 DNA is TGTGCCAGCAGCTTAACCTACAATGAGCAGTTCTTC.

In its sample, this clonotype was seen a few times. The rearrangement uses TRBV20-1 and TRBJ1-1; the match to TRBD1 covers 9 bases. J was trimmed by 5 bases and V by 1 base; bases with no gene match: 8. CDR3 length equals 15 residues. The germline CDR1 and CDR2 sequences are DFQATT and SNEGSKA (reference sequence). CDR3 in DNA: TGCAGTGCTAGAGGGGGACAGGGAGGATGGACTGAAGCTTTCTTT. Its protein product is CSARGGQGGWTEAFF.

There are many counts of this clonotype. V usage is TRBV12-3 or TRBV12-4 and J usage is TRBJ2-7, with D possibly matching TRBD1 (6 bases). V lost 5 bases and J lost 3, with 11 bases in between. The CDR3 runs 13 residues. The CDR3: CASSNDRFYEQYF. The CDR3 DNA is TGTGCCAGCAGTAACGACAGGTTCTACGAGCAGTACTTC.

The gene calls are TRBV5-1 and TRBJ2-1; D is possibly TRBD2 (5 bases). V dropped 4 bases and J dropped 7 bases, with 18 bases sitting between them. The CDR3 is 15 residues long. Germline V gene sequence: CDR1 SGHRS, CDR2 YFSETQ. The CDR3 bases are TGCGCCAGCAGCCCCACGAGCCCGGAGGTGAATGAGCAGTTCTTC. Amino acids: CASSPTSPEVNEQFF.

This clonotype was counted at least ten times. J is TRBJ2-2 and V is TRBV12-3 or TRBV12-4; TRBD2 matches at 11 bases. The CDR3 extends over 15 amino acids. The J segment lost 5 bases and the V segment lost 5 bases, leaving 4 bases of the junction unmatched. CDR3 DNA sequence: TGTGCCAGCAGTCAGACTAGCGGGATAACCGGGGAGCTGTTTTTT. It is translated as CASSQTSGITGELFF.

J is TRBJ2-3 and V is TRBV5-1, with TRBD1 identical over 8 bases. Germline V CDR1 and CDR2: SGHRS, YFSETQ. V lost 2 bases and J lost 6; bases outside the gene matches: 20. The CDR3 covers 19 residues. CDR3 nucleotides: TGCGCCAGCAGCTTTACGATGGACAGGGAAACCTCGAGTCGGGATACGCAGTATTTT. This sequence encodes CASSFTMDRETSSRDTQYF.

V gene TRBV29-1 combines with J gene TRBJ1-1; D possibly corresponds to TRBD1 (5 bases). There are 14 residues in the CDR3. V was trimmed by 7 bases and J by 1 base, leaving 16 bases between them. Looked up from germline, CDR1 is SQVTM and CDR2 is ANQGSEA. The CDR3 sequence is CSAGTVYENTEAFF. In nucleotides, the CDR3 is TGCAGCGCTGGGACGGTGTACGAGAACACTGAAGCTTTCTTT. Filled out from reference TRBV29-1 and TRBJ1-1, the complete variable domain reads SAVISQKPSRDICQRGTSLTIQCQVDSQVTMMFWYRQQPGQSLTLIATANQGSEATYESGFVIDKFPISRPNLTFSTLTVSNMSPEDSSIYLCSAGTVYENTEAFFGQGTRLTVV.